This TCR beta chain was recovered during a study of cytomegalovirus exposure and HLA in healthy donors. Study at large: T cells numbering about 179 million yielded roughly 120 million unique TCR beta sequences in an earlier analysis.

As for this clone: As yet, its antigen is unknown.

The donors (healthy individuals) were bone marrow donors. Primers for the PCR totalled 60 Vbeta and 13 Jbeta. Some clones are missing from TCRdb's copy, which holds only in-frame ones; the method was immunoSEQ multiplex PCR. The sample consists of 200,000 to 250,000 clones, around 79% of them appearing once. Germline CDR1 reads SGHVS; CDR2 reads FNYEAQ. The CDR3 spans 16 residues. J lost 5 bases, V lost 1 base, and 10 bases had no gene match. Study-wide findings and caveats: Reports indicate that TCR beta sequences accurately predicted the HLA-A and HLA-B alleles of most subjects.

J is TRBJ2-5 and V is TRBV7-6, with 7 bases lining up with TRBD1. The specimen was PBMCs. This sequence originates from a man between 18 and 35 years old in good health and CMV-seronegative. Here the CDR3 DNA reads TGTGCCAGCAGCTTAGAGGGCAGGGGGACCCGGGAGACCCAGTACTTC. It specifies CASSLEGRGTRETQYF.